The T cell receptor beta chain described here comes from a study of regulatory T cells in long-lasting Graves disease (dated by TCRdb to about 2021). With regard to the full study: Patients with newly diagnosed Graves' disease had been on antithyroid drugs for under 3 months. The study was conducted in China and was registered as a clinical trial. A total of roughly 35 samples underwent TCR sequencing: about 13 from persistent and roughly 20 from newly diagnosed Graves' disease patients. Peripheral blood TCR sequencing and RNA sequencing compared persistent Graves' disease patients with newly diagnosed Graves' disease patients. The paper's findings and limits, for the study overall: More public clonotypes were shared among persistent patients (roughly 3,000) than among newly diagnosed patients (966). Peripheral blood alone was examined, since thyroid tissue, which constituted the primary lesion, could not be accessed. Compared with newly diagnosed patients, patients with persistent Graves' disease had lower TCR Shannon entropy and fewer highly expanded clones, which suggests clonal expansion. Sequencing and analysis were restricted to the TCR beta chain. TRBV28, TRBJ1-2 and TRBJ2-5 were preferentially used in persistent disease, while TRBV20-1 and TRBJ2-1 were favored in newly diagnosed disease. The authors noted that the small sample size was a limitation that may lower accuracy.

The sample's time point label, in plain terms: newly diagnosed GD, antithyroid drugs for less than 3 months. For both TCR sequencing and RNA sequencing, RNA was extracted from PBMCs using TRIzol. Graves' disease was diagnosed according to American Thyroid Association guidelines. Patients were recruited from an endocrinology department in Xi'an, China. Each patient gave about 8.1 milliliters of peripheral blood, collected in an EDTA anticoagulant tube. PBMCs were isolated by Ficoll Paque Plus density gradient separation without further T cell sorting. An Agilent 2100 Bioanalyzer and agarose gel were used to check RNA quality, and a NanoDrop 2000 was used to measure RNA concentration. This clonotype was recorded a few times. Its recognized antigen is unknown. Per-base qualities were not stored, and no clone one base away is much larger. Based on the germline V gene, the CDR1 and CDR2 sequences are SGHTS and YDEGEE. The CDR3 runs 16 amino acids, cysteine and phenylalanine included. The entry retains the CDR3 DNA only, 48 bases that are in frame from base 1. V was cut back by 4 bases and J by 0 bases, leaving a gap of 14 bases between them.

The library was made by multiplex PCR. TCRdb names Illumina HiSeq 4000 as the instrument used. TCR beta libraries were built with iRepertoire HTBI primers and Arm-PCR amplification of CDR3 regions. PCR products were gel purified before sequencing. For the original study's pipeline: Gene usage analysis of CDR3 amino acid clonotypes used the 62 TRBV and around 14 TRBJ segments found across samples. COPE and FqMerger were used to merge filtered high-quality paired reads into contigs. Contigs were aligned with BLAST to IMGT TRBV, TRBD and TRBJ reference genes, and CDR3 was defined per IMGT. Any clonotype with a frequency above 0.1% was counted as a highly expanded clone. Shannon entropy was used to measure repertoire diversity, and the Gini coefficient was used to measure V-J evenness. Public clonotypes were defined as clonotypes shared by more than one individual. The public sequencing data were trimmed at Q25 with fastp and processed into clonotypes with MiXCR by TCRdb, which kept only in-frame beta chains. For every CDR3 protein sequence, its rows merge into one entry that carries the most common genes and DNA. The V and J calls follow TCRdb's processing rather than the paper's. Recorded for this sample are about 530,000 distinct CDR3 sequences; roughly a sixth of them occurred a single time. The ten biggest clones cover around a quarter of the sample.

The same specimen was also included in a second study, on T cells in Graves' hyperthyroidism and ophthalmopathy. The other study reports the following: Graves' hyperthyroidism was defined as stable when no progression to ophthalmopathy occurred over 18 months of follow-up. Hyperthyroidism patients were newly diagnosed, had a disease duration of under 2 months, and were aged 18 to 65 years. Any patient with an uncontrolled infection, another autoimmune disease, pregnancy or lactation was excluded. Clinical symptoms, serum thyroxine and TRAb, thyroid ultrasound, and orbital computed tomography formed the basis for the diagnoses. The TCR CDR3 was subjected to a first round of RT-PCR using the HTBI primer set and the Qiagen OneStep RT-PCR kit. Most expanded thyroid clonotypes (frequency above 0.001) were also detected in blood, a finding suggesting that blood repertoires may reflect thyroid immune responses. A 13 V-J signature model separated ophthalmopathy from stable hyperthyroidism, with about 88% sensitivity and roughly 81% specificity in cross-validation and 80%/75% in testing. During validation, the model predicted progression to ophthalmopathy a median of around six months ahead of onset, with around 71% sensitivity and 72.22% specificity. A discovery cohort of roughly 100 patients, about 44 with Graves' ophthalmopathy and approximately 55 with stable Graves' hyperthyroidism, was used to find distinguishing TCR V-J signatures. Prospective prediction of ophthalmopathy was tested in an independent validation cohort of 18 to 20 hyperthyroidism patients and 17 patients who later progressed to ophthalmopathy. For training and testing, the approximately 97 patients in the discovery cohort were randomly divided in a 7:3 ratio. In roughly six Graves' hyperthyroidism patients, the study also compared T-cell repertoires from thyroid tissue with T-cell repertoires from blood. Once sampling was done, hyperthyroidism patients were given methimazole at a starting dose of 30 mg daily, whereas ophthalmopathy patients were given high-dose intravenous methylprednisolone. Libraries were constructed in a second round of multiplex PCR, after which size selection and purification were carried out. Libraries were sequenced paired-end with 100 bp reads on an Illumina HiSeq2000. Raw data were processed with SOAPnuke, discarding reads with adapters, uncalled bases, mean Phred below 15, or no exact constant-primer or identifier match. High-quality paired reads were merged using COPE v1.2.5, and each unique nucleotide sequence was defined as a clonotype. Clonotypes were aligned to IMGT TRBV, TRBD and TRBJ reference segments using MiTCR v1.1. The analysis was restricted to V-J combinations with a frequency above 0.0001, which together covered just over 99% of the repertoires. A TCS score was defined as the ratio of F50 (clonal expansion) to E x V (chaos), with BLOSUM62-based TCRdist applied between CDR3 peptides within each V-J. Welch's t-statistics and random forest reduced fewer than 550 V-J features to 10 to 15, which were used in a naive Bayes classifier (R e1071). No statistical method was used to fix the sample size in advance, and group allocation was not hidden from the investigators. According to the paper, TCR Vbeta CDR3 sequencing was carried out on 135 peripheral blood samples, which came from under 50 ophthalmopathy, approximately 72 hyperthyroidism and some 17 progressor patients.

The clonotype originates from a middle-aged woman with Graves disease. Donor details come from another sample of the same person, matched by shared clones. In this chain, TRBV5-8 is recombined with TRBJ1-5; a tentative D match to TRBD1 spans 6 bases. Here the sequenced sample was peripheral blood mononuclear cells (PBMCs), taken at new diagnosis, from a patient treated with antithyroid drugs. The CDR3 region has the sequence CASSPRGGYSNQPQHF. The nucleotide sequence reads TGTGCCAGCAGCCCGAGGGGGGGTTATAGCAATCAGCCCCAGCATTTT.